The 21 T cell receptor beta chains listed next were all sequenced from one sample in a study of cytomegalovirus exposure and HLA in healthy donors. The study ran its PCR with 60 Vbeta and 13 Jbeta primers. Only in-frame clones appear in the TCRdb table, and some are missing; sequencing was by immunoSEQ multiplex PCR. Its table records approximately 79,000 clones. The sample comprised PBMCs. Source of these receptors: a boy younger than 18 in good health and CMV-seronegative.

V and J are TRBV7-2 and TRBJ2-7; TRBD1 matches 9 bases. Germline trimming cut 8 bases from V and 6 bases from J; bases unmatched to any gene: 11. Per the germline V gene, CDR1 is SGHTA and CDR2 is FQGNSA. The CDR3 length is 14 residues. The DNA of the CDR3 is TGTGCCAGCTTTTCGACAGGGGGAATCGGCGAGCAGTACTTC. Its translation: CASFSTGGIGEQYF.

On this clone: The identical CDR3 is also encoded by other nucleotide sequences in the sample. This chain joins TRBV6-1 and TRBJ1-6; TRBD1 is a possible D gene (6 bases). The CDR3 has 14 residues. In germline, CDR1 is MNHNS, CDR2 SASEGT. Trimming stripped 5 bases from V and 10 bases from J, with 15 bases between. The CDR3 protein is CASSTRTANSPLHF. The DNA for the CDR3 is TGTGCCAGCAGTACACGGACAGCTAACTCACCCCTCCACTTT.

The V gene is TRBV19, the J gene TRBJ2-1; maybe TRBD2 (6 bases). The CDR3 extends over 15 amino acids. The germline gives CDR1 LNHDA, CDR2 SQIVND (reference sequence). V dropped 3 bases and J dropped 5 bases, with 14 bases sitting between them. CDR3 residues: CASSISEGYDNEQFF. CDR3 sequence (DNA): TGTGCCAGTAGTATCTCGGAGGGGTATGACAATGAGCAGTTCTTC. The variable domain in full, with the rest retrieved from reference TRBV19 and TRBJ2-1, is DGGITQSPKYLFRKEGQNVTLSCEQNLNHDAMYWYRQDPGQGLRLIYYSQIVNDFQKGDIAEGYSVSREKKESFPLTVTSAQKNPTAFYLCASSISEGYDNEQFFGPGTRLTVL.

The rearrangement uses TRBV9 and TRBJ2-3, with 8 bases that match TRBD2. CDR1 is SGDLS, CDR2 YYNGEE, per germline. This CDR3 comprises 17 residues. V lost 4 bases, J lost 0 bases, and 10 bases stayed unmatched. As DNA, the CDR3 is TGTGCCAGCAGCCTCCGGGCGGGAGGAACTAGCACAGATACGCAGTATTTT. This sequence encodes CASSLRAGGTSTDTQYF.

The chain is built from TRBV25-1 and TRBJ2-7; a possible D gene is TRBD2 (5 bases). The germline CDR1 and CDR2 sequences are MGHDK and SYGVNS. V was trimmed by 3 bases and J by 2 bases, leaving 14 bases between them. The CDR3 is 15 amino acids. The CDR3 here is CASSEGALSAYEQYF. The CDR3, as DNA: TGTGCCAGCAGTGAGGGAGCGCTCAGCGCCTACGAGCAGTACTTC.

The V and J genes are TRBV6-5 and TRBJ2-5; D uncertain. The CDR3 is made up of 13 amino acids. The V end lost 6 bases, the J end lost 5 bases, and 13 bases lay between the germline ends. The germline V gene has CDR1 MNHEY and CDR2 SVGAGI. The chain's CDR3 is CASRFTERETQYF. In nucleotides, the CDR3 is TGTGCCAGCAGGTTTACAGAACGGGAGACCCAGTACTTC.

The chain couples TRBV7-2 to TRBJ2-7; tentative D call: TRBD2 (7 bases). The CDR3 extends over 15 amino acids. Trimming pared 1 base from V and 7 bases from J, leaving 17 bases between. Germline CDR1 and CDR2: SGHTA and FQGNSA. The CDR3 protein is CASSLEGGRGREQYF. The CDR3 bases are TGTGCCAGCAGCTTAGAGGGGGGGAGGGGTCGGGAGCAGTACTTC. Using reference TRBV7-2 and TRBJ2-7 for the parts outside the CDR3, the full variable domain is GAGVSQSPSNKVTEKGKDVELRCDPISGHTALYWYRQSLGQGLEFLIYFQGNSAPDKSGLPSDRFSAERTGGSVSTLTIQRTQQEDSAVYLCASSLEGGRGREQYFGPGTRLTVT.

The CDR3: CAWSPGEGGYTF. As DNA, the CDR3 is TGTGCCTGGAGCCCCGGGGAAGGTGGCTACACCTTC. The gene calls are TRBV30 and TRBJ1-2, with unresolved D. From germline, CDR1 is GTSNPN and CDR2 SVGIG (reference sequence). V was trimmed by 3 bases and J by 7 bases, leaving 12 bases between them. The CDR3 has 12 amino acids.

CDR3 sequence (DNA): TGTGCCAGCTCACCACCGGTCGCGGTAGCCTACGAGCAGTACTTC. Translating gives CASSPPVAVAYEQYF. This chain connects TRBV18 to TRBJ2-7; D gene uncertain. The length of the CDR3 is 15 residues. Germline V CDR1 and CDR2: KGHSH, LQKENI. Trimming left V 0 bases short and J 2 bases short, with 11 bases between.

The chain combines TRBV20-1 with TRBJ1-4; maybe TRBD1 (5 bases). The germline V gene has CDR1 DFQATT and CDR2 SNEGSKA (reference sequence). V was trimmed by 5 bases and J by 16 bases, leaving 17 bases between them. The CDR3 has 11 residues. The CDR3 sequence is CSAWRGEEGFF. In nucleotides, the CDR3 is TGCAGTGCTTGGCGGGGCGAGGAGGGGTTTTTT.

The chain uses TRBV9 and TRBJ2-7; 8 positions match TRBD2. Trimming removed 1 base from V and 1 base from J; junction bases left unmatched: 4. CDR3 length: 15 amino acids. Germline values: CDR1 SGDLS, CDR2 YYNGEE. The chain's CDR3 is CASSVTSGGSYEQYF. In nucleotides, the CDR3 is TGTGCCAGCAGCGTAACGAGCGGGGGTTCCTACGAGCAGTACTTC.

The genes are TRBV25-1 and TRBJ1-1; 7 nucleotides align to TRBD1. J gave up 1 base and V 10 bases, and 9 bases lay outside the gene matches. Per germline, CDR1 MGHDK and CDR2 SYGVNS. The CDR3 runs 14 residues. CDR3 residues: CATSKGAGNTEAFF. CDR3 coding DNA: TGTGCCACCAGCAAGGGGGCAGGGAACACTGAAGCTTTCTTT.

The chain combines TRBV7-3 with TRBJ1-6; TRBD1 might be the D (5 bases). V was pared by 1 base and J by 7 bases, with 8 bases between. Germline CDR1 and CDR2: SGHTA and FQGTGA. This CDR3 contains 14 residues. CDR3 loop: CASSLNRLNSPLHF. In DNA, the CDR3 is TGTGCCAGCAGCTTAAACAGGCTAAATTCACCCCTCCACTTT. Combining the CDR3 with reference TRBV7-3 and TRBJ1-6 gives the whole variable domain GAGVSQTPSNKVTEKGKYVELRCDPISGHTALYWYRQSLGQGPEFLIYFQGTGAADDSGLPNDRFFAVRPEGSVSTLKIQRTERGDSAVYLCASSLNRLNSPLHFGNGTRLTVT.

The gene calls are TRBV19 and TRBJ1-6, with 10 bases that match TRBD1. This CDR3 spans 15 amino acids. J lost 9 bases, V lost 0 bases, and 2 bases had no gene match. Germline V gene data show CDR1 as LNHDA and CDR2 as SQIVND (reference sequence). In DNA form, the CDR3 reads TGTGCCAGTAGTATAGATGACAGGGGGCTTTCACCCCTCCACTTT. As protein: CASSIDDRGLSPLHF.

This chain links TRBV30 with TRBJ2-3; 9 bases align to TRBD2. Trimming took 2 bases from V and 6 from J; bases not matched to a gene: 3. Germline values: CDR1 GTSNPN, CDR2 SVGIG (reference sequence). The CDR3 consists of 13 residues. The CDR3 DNA reads TGTGCCTGGAGTCTTAGCGGGGGCGATACGCAGTATTTT. Its protein product is CAWSLSGGDTQYF. The full variable domain, with the rest looked up from reference TRBV30 and TRBJ2-3, is SQTIHQWPATLVQPVGSPLSLECTVEGTSNPNLYWYRQAAGRGLQLLFYSVGIGQISSEVPQNLSASRPQDRQFILSSKKLLLSDSGFYLCAWSLSGGDTQYFGPGTRLTVL.

The rearrangement links TRBV5-1 to TRBJ1-1; 8 bases are shared with TRBD1. V was pared by 2 bases and J by 7 bases, with 7 bases of the junction left unmatched. The germline gives CDR1 SGHRS, CDR2 YFSETQ. The length of the CDR3 is 14 residues. The CDR3, as DNA: TGCGCCAGCAGCTTACTAGACAGGGGAGGTGAAGCTTTCTTT. It translates to CASSLLDRGGEAFF. The complete variable domain, with remaining parts taken from reference TRBV5-1 and TRBJ1-1, reads KAGVTQTPRYLIKTRGQQVTLSCSPISGHRSVSWYQQTPGQGLQFLFEYFSETQRNKGNFPGRFSGRQFSNSRSEMNVSTLELGDSALYLCASSLLDRGGEAFFGQGTRLTVV.

This rearrangement joins TRBV7-9 to TRBJ1-1; 8 bases agree with TRBD1. CDR3 length equals 18 residues. Germline values: CDR1 SEHNR, CDR2 FQNEAQ (reference sequence). V trimming: 5 bases; J trimming: 0 bases; junction bases outside the gene matches: 14. CDR3 protein: CASSRNPTGVGVNTEAFF. The DNA of the CDR3 is TGTGCCAGCAGCCGGAACCCGACAGGGGTGGGGGTGAACACTGAAGCTTTCTTT.

This chain links TRBV5-5 with TRBJ1-1; no definite D call. V was cut by 5 bases and J by 1 base, with 27 bases left in between. CDR3 length: 19 residues. Germline V gene data show CDR1 as SGHKS and CDR2 as YYEKEE (reference sequence). The CDR3 reads CASSSSAPGSWLGNTEAFF. Here the CDR3 DNA reads TGTGCCAGCAGTTCATCCGCACCGGGATCATGGTTAGGGAACACTGAAGCTTTCTTT.

This chain joins TRBV2 and TRBJ2-5; perhaps TRBD1 as D (5 bases). Per germline, CDR1 SNHLY and CDR2 FYNNEI. The CDR3 consists of 12 residues. V lost 7 bases and J lost 3, with 9 bases in between. CDR3: CASNRQKETQYF. CDR3 DNA sequence: TGTGCCAGCAACCGACAGAAAGAGACCCAGTACTTC.

The V gene is TRBV2, the J gene TRBJ2-7; the match to TRBD1 covers 7 bases. The CDR3 consists of 14 residues. V was pared by 5 bases and J by 0 bases, with 4 bases of the junction left unmatched. Germline V gives CDR1 SNHLY, CDR2 FYNNEI. CDR3 sequence (DNA): TGTGCCAGCAGTAGACAGGGTAGCTCCTACGAGCAGTACTTC. Its protein product is CASSRQGSSYEQYF.

The gene calls are TRBV10-3 and TRBJ2-1, with TRBD2 matching 7 bases. Germline lookup yields CDR1 ENHRY and CDR2 SYGVKD. The CDR3 covers 14 residues. Germline trimming cut 10 bases from V and 1 base from J; bases unmatched to any gene: 7. In DNA, the CDR3 is TGTGCCACCGGTCAGCGGGGTTCCTACAATGAGCAGTTCTTC. Translating it yields CATGQRGSYNEQFF.